The 22 T cell receptor beta chains presented below share a single source sample, sequenced in a study of identical twins. One entry per CDR3 protein results from TCRdb running MiXCR on the 5' RACE reads. The profile shows under 1 million distinct CDR3 sequences, around 12% of them singletons. These data were likewise used in another study, on yellow fever vaccine responses in identical twins.

The material sequenced was PBMCs. These receptors originate from a woman younger than 35 in good health.

The sample holds a few counts of this clonotype. V is TRBV4-1 and J is TRBJ2-2; 8 bases fit TRBD1. CDR3 size: 17 residues. Unmatched junction bases numbered 6, after V lost 0 bases and J lost 3 bases. CDR1 MGHRA and CDR2 YSYEKL come from the germline V gene. The CDR3 loop reads CASSQDRTGGYTGELFF. CDR3 bases: TGCGCCAGCAGCCAAGATCGTACAGGGGGGTACACCGGGGAGCTGTTTTTT.

This clonotype occurred a few times. The chain couples TRBV4-1 to TRBJ2-1, with D perhaps TRBD1 or TRBD2 (5 bases each). Germline V gives CDR1 MGHRA, CDR2 YSYEKL. The CDR3 length is 19 residues. V dropped 1 base and J dropped 8 bases, with 27 bases sitting between them. CDR3 protein: CASSQGRGGTSSVFYEQFF. The CDR3 bases are TGCGCCAGCAGCCAAGGGCGTGGGGGTACCAGTTCGGTTTTCTATGAGCAGTTCTTC.

This clonotype occurred a few times. The chain joins TRBV11-2 to TRBJ2-1; TRBD2 agrees at 10 bases. V was pared by 7 bases and J by 7 bases, with 7 bases of the junction left unmatched. This CDR3 region has 14 residues. Germline values: CDR1 SGHAT, CDR2 FQNNGV. Written as DNA, the CDR3 is TGTGCCAGCAACACACTAGCGGGGATTAATGAGCAGTTCTTC. Translated, it gives CASNTLAGINEQFF.

The rearrangement links TRBV5-1 to TRBJ2-1; the D call may be TRBD1 or TRBD2 (5 bases each). The CDR3 has 16 residues. The V and J ends lost 0 bases and 8 bases respectively, with 18 bases between them. From germline, CDR1 is SGHRS and CDR2 YFSETQ. CDR3 bases: TGCGCCAGCAGCTTGGCGGGGCGCAGCGTAGGCGATGAGCAGTTCTTC. It codes for CASSLAGRSVGDEQFF.

The chain uses TRBV10-3 and TRBJ1-1, with 8 bases aligning to TRBD1. Per germline, CDR1 ENHRY and CDR2 SYGVKD. V gave up 1 base and J gave up 2 bases; unmatched junction bases: 3. The CDR3 has 15 residues. The CDR3 region is CAISEYPGGNTEAFF. Written as DNA, the CDR3 is TGTGCCATCAGTGAGTACCCAGGGGGCAACACTGAAGCTTTCTTT.

There are many counts of this clonotype. The rearrangement joins TRBV10-1 to TRBJ2-3; D uncertain. Per germline, CDR1 WNHNN and CDR2 SYGVQD (reference sequence). The CDR3 extends over 12 amino acids. The V and J ends lost 3 bases and 2 bases respectively, with 3 bases between them. The CDR3 spells CASSDFTDTQYF. DNA for the CDR3: TGCGCCAGCAGTGATTTCACAGATACGCAGTATTTT.

This clonotype was detected many times. The chain uses TRBV28 and TRBJ2-7, with TRBD1 identical over 9 bases. CDR1 is MDHEN, CDR2 SYDVKM, per germline. J lost 5 bases, V lost 5 bases, and 7 bases had no gene match. The CDR3 has 14 residues. The CDR3 is CASSPGTGFHEQYF. CDR3 in DNA: TGTGCCAGCAGTCCCGGGACAGGGTTCCACGAGCAGTACTTC. The variable domain in full, with the rest retrieved from reference TRBV28 and TRBJ2-7, is DVKVTQSSRYLVKRTGEKVFLECVQDMDHENMFWYRQDPGLGLRLIYFSYDVKMKEKGDIPEGYSVSREKKERFSLILESASTNQTSMYLCASSPGTGFHEQYFGPGTRLTVT.

This chain joins TRBV4-1 and TRBJ2-7; D unresolved. From germline, CDR1 is MGHRA and CDR2 YSYEKL. V dropped 0 bases and J dropped 3 bases, with 12 bases sitting between them. CDR3 length equals 15 residues. The CDR3 region is CASSQEETPRYEQYF. For the CDR3, the DNA is TGCGCCAGCAGCCAAGAAGAAACCCCCCGCTACGAGCAGTACTTC.

Regarding this clonotype: At one boundary the junction diverges from the germline segment, which might be a read error. The chain is built from TRBV5-8 and TRBJ2-1; possibly TRBD1 for D (6 bases). This CDR3 has 14 amino acids. Germline-derived CDR1 and CDR2 are SGHTS and YDEGEE. The DNA of the CDR3 is TGTGCCATCAGACACAGGGTCCCCTACAGTGAGCAGTTCTTC. It encodes CAIRHRVPYSEQFF.

This clonotype has a handful of counts. J is TRBJ2-1 and V is TRBV20-1, with 7 positions matching TRBD2. There are 15 residues in the CDR3. The J segment lost 5 bases and the V segment lost 6 bases, leaving 13 bases of the junction unmatched. CDR1 is DFQATT and CDR2 is SNEGSKA in the germline V gene (reference sequence). CDR3 DNA sequence: TGCAGTGCCCCGTGGGCTAGCGGATCCAACAATGAGCAGTTCTTC. Translated: CSAPWASGSNNEQFF.

This rearrangement joins TRBV7-7 to TRBJ2-5, with 13 bases identical to TRBD2. The CDR3 totals 16 residues. After removal of 3 bases from V and 4 bases from J, the junction contained 5 bases not matched to a gene. Germline CDR1 and CDR2: SSHAT and FNYEAQ (reference sequence). CDR3 sequence (DNA): TGTGCCAGCAGCTTTGGACTAGCGGGGGCGCGAGAGACCCAGTACTTC. Translated: CASSFGLAGARETQYF. Full variable domain (remainder filled in from reference TRBV7-7 and TRBJ2-5): GAGVSQSPRYKVTKRGQDVTLRCDPISSHATLYWYQQALGQGPEFLTYFNYEAQPDKSGLPSDRFSAERPEGSISTLTIQRTEQRDSAMYRCASSFGLAGARETQYFGPGTRLLVL.

This rearrangement joins TRBV28 to TRBJ2-5; TRBD1 aligns across 8 bases. Trimming at V came to 5 bases and at J to 5 bases, leaving 7 bases not matched to a gene. The CDR3 sequence is 14 residues long. Germline V gene data show CDR1 as MDHEN and CDR2 as SYDVKM. CDR3 sequence: CASSPQGAEETQYF. For the CDR3, the DNA is TGTGCCAGCAGTCCGCAGGGGGCTGAGGAGACCCAGTACTTC.

The chain combines TRBV3-1 with TRBJ2-1; 7 positions match TRBD2. Germline V gene sequence: CDR1 LGHDT, CDR2 YNNKEL (reference sequence). Unmatched junction bases numbered 8, after V lost 1 base and J lost 11 bases. There are 14 residues in the CDR3. This chain's CDR3 is CASSQGAGAGQQFF. CDR3 DNA sequence: TGTGCCAGCAGCCAAGGAGCTGGAGCGGGACAGCAGTTCTTC.

This clonotype appeared a few times. V is TRBV28 and J is TRBJ2-3; unclear D gene. The CDR3 runs to 13 residues. Trimming took 1 base from V and 8 from J, leaving 10 bases between them. The germline V gene has CDR1 MDHEN and CDR2 SYDVKM. The CDR3 DNA follows: TGTGCCAGCAGTTTATTCTCCAGTGGTACGCAGTATTTT. Protein sequence: CASSLFSSGTQYF.

A few counts support this clonotype. This chain joins TRBV7-2 and TRBJ2-5, with 10 bases aligning to TRBD2. The CDR3 totals 16 residues. The V segment lost 1 base and the J segment 4 bases; nucleotides outside the gene matches: 6. CDR1 is SGHTA and CDR2 is FQGNSA in the germline V gene. CDR3 DNA sequence: TGTGCCAGCAGCTTAGGGGTAGCGGGAGGCGGAGAGACCCAGTACTTC. This sequence encodes CASSLGVAGGGETQYF.

In this sample, this clonotype turned up many times. This chain connects TRBV3-1 to TRBJ2-1; TRBD2 matches at 7 bases. Germline CDR1 is LGHDT and CDR2 is YNNKEL (reference sequence). The CDR3 sequence is 13 residues long. With 4 bases clipped from V and 10 bases from J, the junction kept 7 bases outside the gene matches. This CDR3 reads CASSPTLAIEQFF. The CDR3 bases are TGTGCCAGCAGCCCTACACTAGCGATCGAGCAGTTCTTC.

This clonotype was picked up many times. The chain is built from TRBV5-6 and TRBJ2-3; 11 nucleotides align to TRBD1. Per the germline V gene, CDR1 is SGHDT and CDR2 is YYEEEE. The CDR3 runs 16 residues. V lost 2 bases to trimming and J lost 5 bases; unmatched junction nucleotides: 7. This chain's CDR3 is CASSFSDRGQKDTQYF. The CDR3 DNA is TGTGCCAGCAGCTTCTCGGACAGGGGGCAGAAAGATACGCAGTATTTT.

V is TRBV20-1 and J is TRBJ2-5; no definite D call. Germline V gives CDR1 DFQATT, CDR2 SNEGSKA (reference sequence). Trimming cost V 0 bases and J 7 bases, with 12 bases left between them. This CDR3 comprises 13 residues. Here the CDR3 DNA reads TGCAGTGCTAGAGATATGGGCTATGGGACCCAGTACTTC. Amino acid sequence: CSARDMGYGTQYF.

This rearrangement joins TRBV7-6 to TRBJ2-1, with no clear D. Germline V gives CDR1 SGHVS, CDR2 FNYEAQ. V was pared by 5 bases and J by 4 bases, with 24 bases between. This CDR3 has 18 residues. The CDR3 DNA follows: TGTGCCAGCAGCCCATATTTCGCGTATAGGGTCACTTACAATGAGCAGTTCTTC. Amino acids: CASSPYFAYRVTYNEQFF.

This clonotype was seen a few times. The chain couples TRBV6-7 to TRBJ2-5; TRBD2 is a possible D gene (6 bases). TRBV6-7 is given ORF status, its function remaining uncertain. The CDR3 length is 11 residues. The CDR3 here is CVAGFQETQYF. The CDR3 DNA is TGTGTCGCGGGGTTCCAAGAGACCCAGTACTTC.

This clonotype has more than one count but fewer than ten. The V gene is TRBV20-1, the J gene TRBJ1-6, with a weak D call TRBD1 (5 bases). CDR3 length equals 11 residues. The germline V and J ends were trimmed by 6 bases and 18 bases, with 18 bases remaining between them. In germline, CDR1 is DFQATT, CDR2 SNEGSKA (reference sequence). CDR3 sequence: CSALGPTKGHF. DNA of the CDR3: TGCAGTGCGCTGGGACCGACGAAGGGCCACTTT.

At least ten counts were recorded for this clonotype. The chain recombines TRBV3-1 with TRBJ2-3, with TRBD2 identical over 11 bases. Germline-derived CDR1 and CDR2 are LGHDT and YNNKEL (reference sequence). This CDR3 has 15 amino acids. The V and J ends lost 4 bases and 3 bases, in that order; junction bases with no gene match: 3. CDR3 residues: CASSPGTSGTDTQYF. CDR3 in DNA: TGTGCCAGCAGCCCCGGGACTAGCGGAACAGATACGCAGTATTTT.